Given below is one T cell receptor (beta chain) in context. The target antigen is unknown. Germline-derived CDR1 and CDR2 are MNHEY and SVGAGI. The CDR3 contains 15 residues. The V and J ends lost 4 bases and 6 bases, in that order; junction bases with no gene match: 4. This sample was taken from a study of T cell responses to AZD1222 COVID-19 vaccine. Profiling relied on immunoSEQ multiplex PCR, and the TCRdb table lists in-frame clones only, not all of them. The top ten hold less than 6.5% of the sample, which has 150,000 or so clones, 80% to 95% seen once. The study, taken as a whole, reports: No repertoire was sampled before or during the peak T cell response, only after it. Donors in the cohort were predominantly white British and more often female, and clonal diversity was possibly underestimated. The study identified only 6 or 7 AZD1222 recipients as seropositive at baseline.

The source of this sequence is an adult who received the AZD1222 COVID-19 vaccine. The V gene is TRBV6-5, the J gene TRBJ1-6; 9 positions match TRBD1. The input for sequencing was peripheral blood, taken 28 days after the second AZD1222 dose. CDR3 coding DNA: TGTGCCAGCAGTTTTAGGGACAGGGCTAATTCACCCCTCCACTTT. Translated: CASSFRDRANSPLHF.